These 24 T cell receptor beta chains share one sample of origin, sequenced in a study of T-cell memory formation after mild COVID-19. In TCRdb, the 5' RACE reads were re-called with MiXCR into one record per CDR3 protein. The sample includes approximately 260,000 distinct CDR3 sequences, about a sixth of them seen just once. The sample taken for sequencing was PBMCs or a T cell subset sorted from them (not recorded which). These receptors were collected from a man between 18 and 29 years old who had mild COVID-19 (a few samples of this study predate the infection). Cell type and time point are not known.

This clonotype was seen a few times. The chain has TRBV4-1 and TRBJ1-4; D is unclear. V was pared by 0 bases and J by 8 bases, with 25 bases between. Germline CDR1 and CDR2: MGHRA and YSYEKL. CDR3 size: 19 residues. The CDR3 region is CASSQEGLGGGLFLEKLFF. In DNA, the CDR3 is TGCGCCAGCAGCCAAGAAGGACTAGGAGGCGGCCTCTTCCTAGAAAAACTGTTTTTT.

This clonotype occurred many times. V and J are TRBV12-3 or TRBV12-4 and TRBJ2-7, with D possibly matching TRBD1 (6 bases). CDR3 length: 14 residues. The V and J ends lost 6 bases and 6 bases respectively, with 18 bases between them. This CDR3 reads CASSTALYRAEQYF. CDR3 nucleotides: TGTGCCAGCAGCACCGCCCTCTACAGGGCCGAGCAGTACTTC.

This clonotype was observed once. The conserved closing phenylalanine or tryptophan is absent in this CDR3, likely reflecting a read error. The V and J genes are TRBV6-6 and TRBJ2-2, with 7 bases matching TRBD2. The CDR3 sequence is 16 residues long. V lost 6 bases to trimming and J lost 5 bases; unmatched junction nucleotides: 12. Germline loops: CDR1 MNHNY, CDR2 SVGAGI (reference sequence). CDR3 sequence (DNA): TGTGCCAGCAGCCCATCTCCGGGGGGTGGGACCGGGGAGCTGTTTTTG. Its protein is CASSPSPGGGTGELFL.

The J gene is TRBJ2-7, the V gene TRBV7-2; 8 bases fit TRBD1. V shed 5 bases, J shed 3 bases, and the junction held 9 bases outside the gene matches. CDR1 and CDR2 from the germline V gene are SGHTA and FQGNSA. The CDR3 extends over 15 amino acids. The CDR3 nucleotides read TGTGCCAGCAGCAAAGATATGGGACAGGTCTACGAGCAGTACTTC. It specifies CASSKDMGQVYEQYF.

The sample holds a few counts of this clonotype. CDR3 DNA sequence: TGTGCCAGCTCTCTACGAGACAGGGCCTACGAGCAGTACTTC. Its protein is CASSLRDRAYEQYF. This chain joins TRBV18 and TRBJ2-7; 7 bases map to TRBD1. The CDR3 is 14 amino acids. CDR1 is KGHSH, CDR2 LQKENI, per germline. V dropped 6 bases and J dropped 2; count of bases not matched to a gene: 7.

The table lists this clonotype with a few counts. The V and J genes are TRBV2 and TRBJ2-7; D is undetermined. Trimming left V 6 bases short and J 3 bases short, with 9 bases between. The CDR3 runs to 12 residues. From germline, CDR1 is SNHLY and CDR2 FYNNEI. CDR3 coding DNA: TGTGCCAGCAGCCAGAACAACTACGAGCAGTACGTC. This sequence encodes CASSQNNYEQYV.

A few counts support this clonotype. The V call is TRBV6-2 or TRBV6-3, the J call TRBJ2-4, with a weak D call TRBD1 (5 bases). The V end lost 5 bases, the J end lost 5 bases, and 7 bases lay between the germline ends. Per germline, CDR1 MNHEY and CDR2 SVGEGT. The CDR3 spans 12 residues. The CDR3 nucleotides are TGTGCCAGCAGTCCCAGGGAAAACATTCAGTACTTC. This gives the protein CASSPRENIQYF.

This clonotype was recorded many times. V is TRBV19 and J is TRBJ1-5; no definite D call. Trimming took off 5 bases at V and 3 bases at J, with 8 bases between the two ends. The CDR3 runs 13 residues. Germline-derived CDR1 and CDR2 are LNHDA and SQIVND (reference sequence). This CDR3 is CASSPGLNQPQHF. In DNA, the CDR3 is TGTGCCAGTAGTCCAGGTCTCAATCAGCCCCAGCATTTT.

The table lists this clonotype with a few counts. This chain uses TRBV7-8 with TRBJ1-3, with D tentatively TRBD1 (6 bases). Trimming removed 4 bases from V and 1 base from J, with 14 bases in between. Germline V gene data show CDR1 as SGHVS and CDR2 as FQNEAQ. This CDR3 has 16 amino acids. This CDR3 reads CASSSRYRESGNTIYF. CDR3 bases: TGTGCCAGCAGCTCCCGCTACAGGGAATCTGGAAACACCATATATTTT.

The chain joins TRBV7-2 to TRBJ2-7, with TRBD2 identical over 8 bases. This CDR3 spans 15 amino acids. V lost 1 base to trimming and J lost 2 bases; unmatched junction nucleotides: 4. Germline loops: CDR1 SGHTA, CDR2 FQGNSA. CDR3 DNA sequence: TGTGCCAGCAGCTTAGTTGTTAGCGGGGCCTACGAGCAGTACTTC. Protein product: CASSLVVSGAYEQYF.

The V call is TRBV9, the J call TRBJ2-1; 8 nucleotides match TRBD1. The CDR3 has 14 amino acids. V was clipped by 0 bases and J by 7 bases; unmatched bases: 3. Germline CDR1 SGDLS, CDR2 YYNGEE. CDR3 in DNA: TGTGCCAGCAGCGTAGGGCAGGGGGCGAATGAGCAGTTCTTC. This sequence encodes CASSVGQGANEQFF.

CDR3 in DNA: TGTGCCAGCAGTTCTTTCTCCTACGAGCAGTACGTC. It specifies CASSSFSYEQYV. V gene TRBV28 combines with J gene TRBJ2-7; D remains unclear. Per germline, CDR1 MDHEN and CDR2 SYDVKM. V dropped 4 bases and J dropped 0 bases, with 4 bases sitting between them. CDR3 length: 12 amino acids.

Only a few counts were recorded for this clonotype. The chain employs TRBV20-1 and TRBJ1-1; D is unclear. In germline, CDR1 is DFQATT, CDR2 SNEGSKA (reference sequence). The V end was cut by 6 bases, the J end by 5 bases, with 13 bases between. The CDR3 runs 12 residues. The CDR3 DNA is TGCAGTGCCCCGGATGGTAAGACTGAAGCTTTCTTT. This translates into CSAPDGKTEAFF.

The rearrangement links TRBV7-9 to TRBJ1-3, with a tentative D call TRBD1 (6 bases). The CDR3 loop spans 16 amino acids. V shed 4 bases and J shed 0 bases, with 13 bases lying between them. Germline assignment: CDR1 SEHNR and CDR2 FQNEAQ (reference sequence). CDR3 coding DNA: TGTGCCAGCAGCTCCCAGGGGACTATCTCTGGAAACACCATATATTTT. Translated: CASSSQGTISGNTIYF.

The J gene is TRBJ1-1, the V gene TRBV2; 11 bases map to TRBD1. The CDR3 is made up of 15 amino acids. CDR1 is SNHLY and CDR2 is FYNNEI in the germline V gene. With 8 bases clipped from V and 5 bases from J, the junction kept 10 bases outside the gene matches. The CDR3 loop is CASAIGTGGRTEAFF. Here the CDR3 DNA reads TGTGCCAGCGCCATAGGGACAGGGGGGAGAACTGAAGCTTTCTTT.

V is TRBV2 and J is TRBJ1-1; TRBD1 aligns across 7 bases. Per germline, CDR1 SNHLY and CDR2 FYNNEI. The V and J ends lost 8 bases and 3 bases, in that order; junction bases with no gene match: 12. There are 15 residues in the CDR3. The CDR3 region is CASGSQGVRDTEAFF. The DNA for the CDR3 is TGTGCCAGCGGGAGCCAGGGGGTGCGGGACACTGAAGCTTTCTTT.

The rearrangement links TRBV3-1 to TRBJ1-1; no clear D. Germline-derived CDR1 and CDR2 are LGHDT and YNNKEL (reference sequence). The CDR3 totals 11 residues. The germline V and J ends were trimmed by 0 bases and 11 bases, with 7 bases remaining between them. This CDR3 is CASSQDSPAFF. In nucleotides, the CDR3 is TGTGCCAGCAGCCAAGACTCTCCCGCTTTCTTT.

This clonotype was counted between two and nine times. CDR3 DNA: TGCGCCAGCAGCCAAGGAGGCACGAGGGGGGCCACAGATACGCAGTATTTT. It specifies CASSQGGTRGATDTQYF. The chain links TRBV4-3 to TRBJ2-3; perhaps D is TRBD1 or TRBD2 (6 bases each). Germline values: CDR1 LGHNA, CDR2 YSLEER. V dropped 1 base and J dropped 2 bases, with 16 bases sitting between them. This CDR3 has 17 residues.

This clonotype was counted a few times. The rearrangement uses TRBV15 and TRBJ2-3; D not certain. Germline loops: CDR1 LNHNV, CDR2 YYDKDF (reference sequence). Trimming pared 0 bases from V and 8 bases from J, leaving 12 bases between. This CDR3 contains 14 residues. The CDR3 bases are TGTGCCACCAGCAGAGATTTCGGTTCTTCTACGCAGTATTTT. Residues: CATSRDFGSSTQYF. Full variable domain (rest looked up from reference TRBV15 and TRBJ2-3): DAMVIQNPRYQVTQFGKPVTLSCSQTLNHNVMYWYQQKSSQAPKLLFHYYDKDFNNEADTPDNFQSRRPNTSFCFLDIRSPGLGDTAMYLCATSRDFGSSTQYFGPGTRLTVL.

This chain connects TRBV2 to TRBJ2-1, with a weak D call TRBD1 (6 bases). The CDR3 loop spans 14 amino acids. CDR1 SNHLY and CDR2 FYNNEI come from the germline V gene. Trimming left V 4 bases short and J 9 bases short, with 16 bases between. CDR3 sequence reads: CASSATGRRSEQFF. CDR3 DNA: TGTGCCAGCAGTGCAACAGGGCGGCGCAGTGAGCAGTTCTTC.

V and J are TRBV4-3 and TRBJ1-4, with D unresolved. The V and J ends lost 0 bases and 8 bases respectively, with 10 bases between them. From germline, CDR1 is LGHNA and CDR2 YSLEER. The CDR3 totals 14 residues. CDR3 nucleotide sequence: TGCGCCAGCAGCCAAGATCCCCGTCGGGAAAAACTGTTTTTT. This translates into CASSQDPRREKLFF.

This clonotype came up a few times. V usage is TRBV7-2 and J usage is TRBJ1-5, with 9 bases identical to TRBD1. The V gene's germline CDR1 is SGHTA and CDR2 FQGNSA. The CDR3 is made up of 16 amino acids. V trimming: 4 bases; J trimming: 5 bases; junction bases outside the gene matches: 9. CDR3 in amino acids: CASSSTGTGLYQPQHF. DNA for the CDR3: TGTGCCAGCAGCTCTACCGGGACAGGGTTATATCAGCCCCAGCATTTT.

In its sample, this clonotype was seen a few times. The J gene is TRBJ1-1, the V gene TRBV19, with no clear D. Germline CDR1 is LNHDA and CDR2 is SQIVND (reference sequence). Trimming shortened V by 7 bases and J by 3 bases, and 12 bases separated the two germline ends. This CDR3 is 13 amino acids long. The DNA of the CDR3 is TGTGCCAGTAATGGTCATACCGACACTGAAGCTTTCTTT. It yields the protein CASNGHTDTEAFF.

This clonotype was detected only a few times. The chain couples TRBV29-1 to TRBJ2-2; the D gene is possibly TRBD2 (6 bases). CDR3 length: 13 residues. Germline V gene data show CDR1 as SQVTM and CDR2 as ANQGSEA. V was trimmed by 4 bases and J by 2 bases, leaving 8 bases between them. The CDR3 DNA reads TGCAGCGTTGCGGGACTTAACACCGGGGAGCTGTTTTTT. It yields the protein CSVAGLNTGELFF.